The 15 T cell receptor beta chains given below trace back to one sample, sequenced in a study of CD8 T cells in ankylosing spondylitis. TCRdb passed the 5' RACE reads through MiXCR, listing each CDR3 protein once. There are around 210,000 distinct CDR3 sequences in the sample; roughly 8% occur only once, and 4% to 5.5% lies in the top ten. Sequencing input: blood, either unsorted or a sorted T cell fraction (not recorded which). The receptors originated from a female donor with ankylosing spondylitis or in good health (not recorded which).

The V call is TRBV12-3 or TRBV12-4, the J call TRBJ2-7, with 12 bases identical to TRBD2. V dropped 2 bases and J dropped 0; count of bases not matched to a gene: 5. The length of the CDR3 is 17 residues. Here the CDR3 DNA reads TGTGCCAGCAGTTTAAAGTCTAGCGGGAGGGCCTCCTACGAGCAGTACTTC. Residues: CASSLKSSGRASYEQYF.

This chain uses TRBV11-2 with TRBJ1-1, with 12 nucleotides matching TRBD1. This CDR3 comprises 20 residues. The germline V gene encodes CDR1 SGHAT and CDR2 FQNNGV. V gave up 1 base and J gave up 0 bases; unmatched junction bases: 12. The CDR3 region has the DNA TGTGCCAGCAGCTTAGGTCCAATGGCGGGACAGGGGGCCCTGAACACTGAAGCTTTCTTT. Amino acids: CASSLGPMAGQGALNTEAFF. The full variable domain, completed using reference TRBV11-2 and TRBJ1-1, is EAGVAQSPRYKIIEKRQSVAFWCNPISGHATLYWYQQILGQGPKLLIQFQNNGVVDDSQLPKDRFSAERLKGVDSTLKIQPAKLEDSAVYLCASSLGPMAGQGALNTEAFFGQGTRLTVV.

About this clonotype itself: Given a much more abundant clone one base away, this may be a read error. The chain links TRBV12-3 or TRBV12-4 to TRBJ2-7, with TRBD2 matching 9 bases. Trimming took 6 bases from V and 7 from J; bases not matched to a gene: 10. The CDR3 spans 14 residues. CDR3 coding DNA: TGTGCCAGCAGGTGGTCGGGACTAGCTAAGGAGCAGTACTTC. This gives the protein CASRWSGLAKEQYF.

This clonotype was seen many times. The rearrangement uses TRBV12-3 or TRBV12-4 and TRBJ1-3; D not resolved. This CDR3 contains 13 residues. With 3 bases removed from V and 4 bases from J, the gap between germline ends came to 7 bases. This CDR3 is CASSLVQGNTIYF. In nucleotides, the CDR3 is TGTGCCAGCAGTTTGGTCCAGGGAAACACCATATATTTT.

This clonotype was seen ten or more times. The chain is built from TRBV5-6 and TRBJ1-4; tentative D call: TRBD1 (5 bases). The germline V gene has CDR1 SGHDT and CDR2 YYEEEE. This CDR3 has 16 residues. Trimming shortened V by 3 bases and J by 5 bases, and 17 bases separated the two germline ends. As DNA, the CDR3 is TGTGCCAGCAGCTCCTATTCAAGACAGTTAAATGAAAAACTGTTTTTT. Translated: CASSSYSRQLNEKLFF. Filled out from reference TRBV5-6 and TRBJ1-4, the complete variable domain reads DAGVTQSPTHLIKTRGQQVTLRCSPKSGHDTVSWYQQALGQGPQFIFQYYEEEERQRGNFPDRFSGHQFPNYSSELNVNALLLGDSALYLCASSSYSRQLNEKLFFGSGTQLSVL.

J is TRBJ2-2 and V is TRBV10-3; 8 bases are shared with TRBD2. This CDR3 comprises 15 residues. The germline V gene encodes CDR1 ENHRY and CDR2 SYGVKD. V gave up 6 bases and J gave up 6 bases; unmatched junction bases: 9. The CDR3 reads CAISQAGGTAGELFF. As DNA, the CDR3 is TGTGCCATCAGCCAGGCGGGGGGCACCGCCGGGGAGCTGTTTTTT.

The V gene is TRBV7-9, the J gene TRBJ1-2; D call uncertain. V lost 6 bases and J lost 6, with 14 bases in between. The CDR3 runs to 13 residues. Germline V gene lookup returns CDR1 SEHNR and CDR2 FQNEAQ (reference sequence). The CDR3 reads CASRIPESDGYTF. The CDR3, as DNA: TGTGCCAGCAGGATCCCCGAGTCTGATGGCTACACCTTC.

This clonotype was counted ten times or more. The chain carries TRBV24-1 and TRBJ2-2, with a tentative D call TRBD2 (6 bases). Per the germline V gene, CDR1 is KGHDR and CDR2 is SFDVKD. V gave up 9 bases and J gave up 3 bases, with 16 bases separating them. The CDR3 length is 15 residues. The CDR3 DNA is TGTGCCACCTCCGCTGGGACTTCGGACACCGGGGAGCTGTTTTTT. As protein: CATSAGTSDTGELFF.

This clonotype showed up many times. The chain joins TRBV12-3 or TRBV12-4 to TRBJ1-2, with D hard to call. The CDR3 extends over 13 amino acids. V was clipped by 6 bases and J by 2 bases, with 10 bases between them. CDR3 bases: TGTGCCAGCAGCCATCGACCAAACTATGGCTACACCTTC. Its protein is CASSHRPNYGYTF.

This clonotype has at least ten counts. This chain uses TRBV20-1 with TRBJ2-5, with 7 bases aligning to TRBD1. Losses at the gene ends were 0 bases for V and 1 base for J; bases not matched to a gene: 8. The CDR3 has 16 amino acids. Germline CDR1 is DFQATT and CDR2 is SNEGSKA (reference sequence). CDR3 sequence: CSARDRGRRAQETQYF. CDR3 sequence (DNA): TGCAGTGCTAGAGATAGGGGGCGCCGGGCCCAAGAGACCCAGTACTTC.

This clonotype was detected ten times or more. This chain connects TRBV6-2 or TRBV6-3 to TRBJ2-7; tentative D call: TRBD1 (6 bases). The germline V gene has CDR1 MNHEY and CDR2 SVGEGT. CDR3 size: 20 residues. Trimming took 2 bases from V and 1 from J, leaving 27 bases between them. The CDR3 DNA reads TGTGCCAGCAGTTACCCCTTCGGGACACCCGGCGGCAAGGGATCCTACGAGCAGTACTTC. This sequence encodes CASSYPFGTPGGKGSYEQYF.

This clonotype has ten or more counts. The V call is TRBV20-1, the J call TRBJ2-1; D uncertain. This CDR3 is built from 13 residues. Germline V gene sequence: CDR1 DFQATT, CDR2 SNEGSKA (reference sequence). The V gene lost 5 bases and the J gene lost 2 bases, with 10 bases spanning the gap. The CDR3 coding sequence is TGCAGTGCTGAAATGGAGACCTACAATGAGCAGTTCTTC. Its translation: CSAEMETYNEQFF.

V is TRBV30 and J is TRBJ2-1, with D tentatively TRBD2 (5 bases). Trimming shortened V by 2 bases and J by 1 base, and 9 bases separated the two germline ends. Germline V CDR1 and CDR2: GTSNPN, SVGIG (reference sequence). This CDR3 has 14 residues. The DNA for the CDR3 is TGTGCCTGGAGTCGGGGTAGGTCCTACAATGAGCAGTTCTTC. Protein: CAWSRGRSYNEQFF.

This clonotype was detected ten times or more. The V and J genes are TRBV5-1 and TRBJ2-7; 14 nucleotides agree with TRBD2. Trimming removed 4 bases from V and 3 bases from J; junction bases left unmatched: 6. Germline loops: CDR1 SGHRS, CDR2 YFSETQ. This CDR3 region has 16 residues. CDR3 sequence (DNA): TGCGCCAGCAGCCCGAGGGGACTAGCGGGGGTCTACGAGCAGTACTTC. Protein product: CASSPRGLAGVYEQYF.

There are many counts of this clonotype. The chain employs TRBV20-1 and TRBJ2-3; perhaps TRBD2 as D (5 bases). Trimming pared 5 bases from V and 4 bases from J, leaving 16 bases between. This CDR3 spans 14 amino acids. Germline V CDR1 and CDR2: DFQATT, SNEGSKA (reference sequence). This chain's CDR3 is CSALSGSGADTQYF. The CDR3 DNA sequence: TGCAGTGCTCTTAGTGGGAGCGGCGCAGATACGCAGTATTTT.